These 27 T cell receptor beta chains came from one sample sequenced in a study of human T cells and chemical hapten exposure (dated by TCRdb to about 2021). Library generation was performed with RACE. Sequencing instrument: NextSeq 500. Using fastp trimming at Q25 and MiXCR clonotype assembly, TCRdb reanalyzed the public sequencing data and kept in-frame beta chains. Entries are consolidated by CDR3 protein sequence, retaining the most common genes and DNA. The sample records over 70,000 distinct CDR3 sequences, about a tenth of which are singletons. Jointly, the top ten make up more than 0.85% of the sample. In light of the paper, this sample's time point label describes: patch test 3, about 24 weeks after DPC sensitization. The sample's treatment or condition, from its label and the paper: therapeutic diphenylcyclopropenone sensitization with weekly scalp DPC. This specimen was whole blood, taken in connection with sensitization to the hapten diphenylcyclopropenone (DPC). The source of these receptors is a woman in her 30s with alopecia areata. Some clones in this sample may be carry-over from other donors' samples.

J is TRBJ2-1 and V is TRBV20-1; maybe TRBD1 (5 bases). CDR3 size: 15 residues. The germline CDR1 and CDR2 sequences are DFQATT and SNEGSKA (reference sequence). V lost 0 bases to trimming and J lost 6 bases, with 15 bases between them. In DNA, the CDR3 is TGCAGTGCTAGAGATCTTCAGGGTATGATCAATGAGCAGTTCTTC. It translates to CSARDLQGMINEQFF.

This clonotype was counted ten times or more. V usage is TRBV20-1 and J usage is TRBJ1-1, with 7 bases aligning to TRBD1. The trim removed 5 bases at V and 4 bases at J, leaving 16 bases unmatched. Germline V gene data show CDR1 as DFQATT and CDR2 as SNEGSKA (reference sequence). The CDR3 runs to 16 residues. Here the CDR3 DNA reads TGCAGTGCTGAAGGGACAGCCCCCTTGTTAGTCACTGAAGCTTTCTTT. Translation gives CSAEGTAPLLVTEAFF.

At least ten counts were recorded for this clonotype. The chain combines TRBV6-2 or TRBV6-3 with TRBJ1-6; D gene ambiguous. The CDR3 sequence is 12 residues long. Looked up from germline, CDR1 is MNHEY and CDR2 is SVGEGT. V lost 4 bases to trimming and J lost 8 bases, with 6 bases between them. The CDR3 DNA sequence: TGTGCCAGCAGTTTGGATGATTCACCCCTCCACTTT. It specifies CASSLDDSPLHF.

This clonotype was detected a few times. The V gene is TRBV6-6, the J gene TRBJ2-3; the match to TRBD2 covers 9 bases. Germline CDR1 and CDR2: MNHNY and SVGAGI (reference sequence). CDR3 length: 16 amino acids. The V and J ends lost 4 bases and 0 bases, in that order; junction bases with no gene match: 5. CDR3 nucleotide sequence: TGTGCCAGCAGTTTGAGTAGCGGGGGCAGCACAGATACGCAGTATTTT. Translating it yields CASSLSSGGSTDTQYF.

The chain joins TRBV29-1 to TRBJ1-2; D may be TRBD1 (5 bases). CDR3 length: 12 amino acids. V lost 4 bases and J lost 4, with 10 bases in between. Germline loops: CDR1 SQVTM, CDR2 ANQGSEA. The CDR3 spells CSVVGGSYGYTF. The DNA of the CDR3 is TGCAGCGTTGTGGGGGGGTCCTATGGCTACACCTTC.

The CDR3 loop reads CASSLLGASSYNSPLHF. The CDR3 region has the DNA TGTGCCAGCAGCTTACTGGGGGCGAGCTCCTATAATTCACCCCTCCACTTT. The chain links TRBV11-2 to TRBJ1-6; TRBD1 is a possible D gene (6 bases). The V gene's germline CDR1 is SGHAT and CDR2 FQNNGV. Trimming cost V 2 bases and J 0 bases, with 11 bases left between them. The CDR3 is 17 amino acids.

The CDR3 region is CASREGTETQYF. The DNA of the CDR3 is TGTGCCAGCAGGGAGGGAACAGAGACCCAGTACTTC. The rearrangement links TRBV2 to TRBJ2-5; possible D gene TRBD2, 6 bases. The CDR3 consists of 12 residues. Trimming left V 6 bases short and J 4 bases short, with 9 bases between. Germline V gene sequence: CDR1 SNHLY, CDR2 FYNNEI.

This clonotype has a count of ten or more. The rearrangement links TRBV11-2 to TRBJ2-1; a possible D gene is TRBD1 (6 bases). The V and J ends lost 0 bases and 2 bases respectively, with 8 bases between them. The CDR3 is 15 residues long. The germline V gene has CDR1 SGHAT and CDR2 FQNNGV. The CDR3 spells CASSLEGAPYNEQFF. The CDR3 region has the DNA TGTGCCAGCAGCTTAGAGGGGGCGCCCTACAATGAGCAGTTCTTC.

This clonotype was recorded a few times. The CDR3, as DNA: TGTGCCAGCAGAACACAGCAGGGAGGGAACACCATATATTTT. As protein: CASRTQQGGNTIYF. The chain links TRBV6-5 to TRBJ1-3, with a tentative D call TRBD1 (5 bases). The CDR3 has 14 amino acids. Trimming shortened V by 6 bases and J by 7 bases, and 16 bases separated the two germline ends. Per the germline V gene, CDR1 is MNHEY and CDR2 is SVGAGI.

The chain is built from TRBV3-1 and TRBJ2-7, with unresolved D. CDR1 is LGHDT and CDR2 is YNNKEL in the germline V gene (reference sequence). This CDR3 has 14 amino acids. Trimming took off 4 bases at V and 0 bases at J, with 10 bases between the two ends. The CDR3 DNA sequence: TGTGCCAGCAGCCCGTCGCAACACTCCTACGAGCAGTACTTC. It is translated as CASSPSQHSYEQYF.

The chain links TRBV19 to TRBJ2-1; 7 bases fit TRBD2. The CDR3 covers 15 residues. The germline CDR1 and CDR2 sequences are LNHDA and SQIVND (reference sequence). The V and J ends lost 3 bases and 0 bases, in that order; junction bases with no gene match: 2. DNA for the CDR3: TGTGCCAGTAGTATGGGAGGGCACTCCTACAATGAGCAGTTCTTC. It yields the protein CASSMGGHSYNEQFF.

This CDR3 is CASSYSRKPEQYV. In DNA, the CDR3 is TGTGCCAGCAGTTACTCGAGAAAACCCGAGCAGTACGTC. J is TRBJ2-7 and V is TRBV6-2 or TRBV6-3, with D uncertain. This CDR3 has 13 residues. The germline V gene has CDR1 MNHEY and CDR2 SVGEGT. Trimming pared 0 bases from V and 6 bases from J, leaving 9 bases between.

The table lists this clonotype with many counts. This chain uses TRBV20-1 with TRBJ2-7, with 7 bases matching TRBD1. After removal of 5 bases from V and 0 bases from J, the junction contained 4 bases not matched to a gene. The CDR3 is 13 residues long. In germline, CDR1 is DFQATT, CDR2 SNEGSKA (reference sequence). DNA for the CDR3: TGCAGTGCTCCTAGACAGGGCTCCTACGAGCAGTACTTC. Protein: CSAPRQGSYEQYF.

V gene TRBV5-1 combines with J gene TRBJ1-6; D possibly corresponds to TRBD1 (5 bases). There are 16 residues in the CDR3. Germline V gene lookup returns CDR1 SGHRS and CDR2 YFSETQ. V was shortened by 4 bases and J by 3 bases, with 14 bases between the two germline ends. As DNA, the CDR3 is TGCGCCAGCAGCCCGGGGGTAGCCATCTATAATTCACCCCTCCACTTT. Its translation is CASSPGVAIYNSPLHF.

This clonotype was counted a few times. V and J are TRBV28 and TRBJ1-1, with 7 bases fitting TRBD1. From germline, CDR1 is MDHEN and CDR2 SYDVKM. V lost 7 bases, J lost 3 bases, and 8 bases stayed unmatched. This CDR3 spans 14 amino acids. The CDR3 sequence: CASTPDRKDTEAFF. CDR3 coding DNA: TGTGCCAGCACCCCGGACAGGAAGGACACTGAAGCTTTCTTT.

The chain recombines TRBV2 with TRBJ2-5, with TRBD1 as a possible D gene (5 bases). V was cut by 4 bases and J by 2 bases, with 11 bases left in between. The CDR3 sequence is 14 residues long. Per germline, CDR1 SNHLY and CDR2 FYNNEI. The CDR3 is CASSVMTEQETQYF. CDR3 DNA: TGTGCCAGCAGTGTTATGACAGAACAAGAGACCCAGTACTTC.

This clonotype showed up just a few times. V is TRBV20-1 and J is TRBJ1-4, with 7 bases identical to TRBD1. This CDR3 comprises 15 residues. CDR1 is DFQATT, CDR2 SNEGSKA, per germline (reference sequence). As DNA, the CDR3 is TGCAGGGCAGGGGGAGCCGAAGCAACTAATGAAAAACTGTTTTTT. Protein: CRAGGAEATNEKLFF.

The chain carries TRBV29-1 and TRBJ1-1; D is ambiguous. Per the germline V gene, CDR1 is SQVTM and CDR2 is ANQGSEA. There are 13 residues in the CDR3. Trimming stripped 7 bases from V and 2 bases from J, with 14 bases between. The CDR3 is CSGRAIENTEAFF. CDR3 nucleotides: TGCAGCGGCCGGGCCATAGAAAACACTGAAGCTTTCTTT.

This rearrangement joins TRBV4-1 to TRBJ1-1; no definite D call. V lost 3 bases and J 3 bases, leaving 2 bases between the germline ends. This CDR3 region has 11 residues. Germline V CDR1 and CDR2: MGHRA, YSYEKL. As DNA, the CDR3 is TGCGCCAGCAGCCAGTACACTGAAGCTTTCTTT. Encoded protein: CASSQYTEAFF.

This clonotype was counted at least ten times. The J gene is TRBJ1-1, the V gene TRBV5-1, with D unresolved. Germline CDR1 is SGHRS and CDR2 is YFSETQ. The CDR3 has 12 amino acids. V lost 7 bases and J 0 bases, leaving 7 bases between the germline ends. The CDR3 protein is CASRYMNTEAFF. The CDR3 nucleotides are TGCGCCAGCCGTTATATGAACACTGAAGCTTTCTTT. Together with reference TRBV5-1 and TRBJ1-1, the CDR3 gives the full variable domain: KAGVTQTPRYLIKTRGQQVTLSCSPISGHRSVSWYQQTPGQGLQFLFEYFSETQRNKGNFPGRFSGRQFSNSRSEMNVSTLELGDSALYLCASRYMNTEAFFGQGTRLTVV.

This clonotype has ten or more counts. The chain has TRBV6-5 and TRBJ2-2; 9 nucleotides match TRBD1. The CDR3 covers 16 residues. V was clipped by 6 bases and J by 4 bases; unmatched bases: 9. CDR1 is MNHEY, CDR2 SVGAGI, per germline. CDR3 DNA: TGTGCCAGCAGCTCAACAGGGGGCAAAGGCACCGGGGAGCTGTTTTTT. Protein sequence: CASSSTGGKGTGELFF.

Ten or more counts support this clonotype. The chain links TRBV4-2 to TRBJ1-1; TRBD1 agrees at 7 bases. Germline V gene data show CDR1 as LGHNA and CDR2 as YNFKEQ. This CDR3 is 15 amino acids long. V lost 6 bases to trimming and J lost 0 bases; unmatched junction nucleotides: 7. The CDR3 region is CASRGVTGVNTEAFF. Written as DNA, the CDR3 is TGTGCCAGCAGAGGAGTAACAGGGGTGAACACTGAAGCTTTCTTT.

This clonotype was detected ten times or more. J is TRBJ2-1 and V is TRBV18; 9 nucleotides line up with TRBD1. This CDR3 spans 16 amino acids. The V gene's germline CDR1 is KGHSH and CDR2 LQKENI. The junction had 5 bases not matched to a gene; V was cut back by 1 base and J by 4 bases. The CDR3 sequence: CASSPRGQGYYNEQFF. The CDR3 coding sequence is TGTGCCAGCTCACCACGGGGACAGGGTTATTACAATGAGCAGTTCTTC.

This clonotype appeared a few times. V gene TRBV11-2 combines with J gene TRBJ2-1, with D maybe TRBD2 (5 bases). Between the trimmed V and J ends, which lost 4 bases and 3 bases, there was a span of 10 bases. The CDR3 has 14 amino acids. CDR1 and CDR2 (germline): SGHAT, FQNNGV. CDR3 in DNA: TGTGCCAGCAGCTCCAAGGCGGGCTACAATGAGCAGTTCTTC. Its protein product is CASSSKAGYNEQFF.

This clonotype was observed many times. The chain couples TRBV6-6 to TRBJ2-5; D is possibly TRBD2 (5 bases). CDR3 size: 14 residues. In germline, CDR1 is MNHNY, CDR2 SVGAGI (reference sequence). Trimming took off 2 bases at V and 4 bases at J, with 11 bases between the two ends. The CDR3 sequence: CASSYEVRGETQYF. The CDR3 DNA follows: TGTGCCAGCAGTTACGAGGTCCGGGGAGAGACCCAGTACTTC.

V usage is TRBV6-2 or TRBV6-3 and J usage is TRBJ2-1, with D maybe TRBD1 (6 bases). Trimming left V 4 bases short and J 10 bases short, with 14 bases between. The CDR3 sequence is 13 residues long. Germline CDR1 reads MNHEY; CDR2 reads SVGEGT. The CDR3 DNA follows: TGTGCCAGCAGTTCACAGGGTCACCAAGAGCAGTTCTTC. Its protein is CASSSQGHQEQFF.

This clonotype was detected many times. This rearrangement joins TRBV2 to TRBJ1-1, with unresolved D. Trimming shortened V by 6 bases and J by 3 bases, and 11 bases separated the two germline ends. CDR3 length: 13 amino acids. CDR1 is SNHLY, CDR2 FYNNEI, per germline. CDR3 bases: TGTGCCAGCAGCACGGCAGGAGACACTGAAGCTTTCTTT. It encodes CASSTAGDTEAFF.